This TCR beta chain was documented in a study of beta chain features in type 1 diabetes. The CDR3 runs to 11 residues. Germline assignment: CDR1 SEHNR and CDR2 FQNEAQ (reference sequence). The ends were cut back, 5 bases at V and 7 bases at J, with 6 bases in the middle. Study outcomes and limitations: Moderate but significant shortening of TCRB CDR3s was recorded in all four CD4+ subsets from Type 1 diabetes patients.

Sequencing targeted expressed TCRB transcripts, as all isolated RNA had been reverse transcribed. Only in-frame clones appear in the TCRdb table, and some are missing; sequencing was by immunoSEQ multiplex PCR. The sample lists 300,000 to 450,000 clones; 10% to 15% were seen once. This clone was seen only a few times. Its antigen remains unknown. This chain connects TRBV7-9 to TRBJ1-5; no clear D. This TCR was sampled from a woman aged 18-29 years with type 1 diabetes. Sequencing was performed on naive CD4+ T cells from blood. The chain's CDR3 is CASSQLQPQHF. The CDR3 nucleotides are TGTGCCAGCAGCCAGTTGCAGCCCCAGCATTTT. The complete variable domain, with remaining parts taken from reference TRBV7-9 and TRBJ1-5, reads DTGVSQNPRHKITKRGQNVTFRCDPISEHNRLYWYRQTLGQGPEFLTYFQNEAQLEKSRLLSDRFSAERPKGSFSTLEIQRTEQGDSAMYLCASSQLQPQHFGDGTRLSIL.